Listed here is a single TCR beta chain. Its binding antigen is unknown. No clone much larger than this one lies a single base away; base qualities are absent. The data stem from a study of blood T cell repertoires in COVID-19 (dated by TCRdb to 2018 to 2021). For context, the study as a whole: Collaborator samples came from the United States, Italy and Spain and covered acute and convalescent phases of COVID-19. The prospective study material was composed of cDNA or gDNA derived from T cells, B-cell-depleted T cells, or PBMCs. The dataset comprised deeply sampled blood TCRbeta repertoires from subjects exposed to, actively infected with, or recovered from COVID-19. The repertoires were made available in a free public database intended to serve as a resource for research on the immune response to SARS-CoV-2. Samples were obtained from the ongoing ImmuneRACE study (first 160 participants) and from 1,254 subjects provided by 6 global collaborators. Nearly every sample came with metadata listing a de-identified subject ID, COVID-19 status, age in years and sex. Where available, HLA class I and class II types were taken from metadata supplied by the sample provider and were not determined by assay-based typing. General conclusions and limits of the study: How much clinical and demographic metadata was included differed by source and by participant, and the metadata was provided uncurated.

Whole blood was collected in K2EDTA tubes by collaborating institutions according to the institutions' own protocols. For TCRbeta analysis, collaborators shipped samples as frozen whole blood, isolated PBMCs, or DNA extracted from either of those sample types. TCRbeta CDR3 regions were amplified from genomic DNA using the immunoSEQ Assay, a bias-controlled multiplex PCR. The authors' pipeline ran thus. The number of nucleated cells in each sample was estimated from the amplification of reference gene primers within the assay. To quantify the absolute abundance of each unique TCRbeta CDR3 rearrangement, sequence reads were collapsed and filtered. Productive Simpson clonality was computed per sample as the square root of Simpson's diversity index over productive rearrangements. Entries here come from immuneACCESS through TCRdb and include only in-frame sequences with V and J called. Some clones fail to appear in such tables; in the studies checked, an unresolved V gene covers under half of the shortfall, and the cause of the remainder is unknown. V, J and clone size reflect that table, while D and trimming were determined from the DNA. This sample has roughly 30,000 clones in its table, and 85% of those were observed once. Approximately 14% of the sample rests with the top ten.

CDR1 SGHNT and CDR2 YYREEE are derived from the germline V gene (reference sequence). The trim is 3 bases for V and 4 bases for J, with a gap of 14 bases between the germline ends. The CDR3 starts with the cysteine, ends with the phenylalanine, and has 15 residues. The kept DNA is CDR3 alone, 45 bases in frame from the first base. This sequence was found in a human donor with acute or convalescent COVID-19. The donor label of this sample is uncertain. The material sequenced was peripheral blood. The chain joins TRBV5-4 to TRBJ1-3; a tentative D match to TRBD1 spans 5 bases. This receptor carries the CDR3 CASSSGGEQGNTIYF. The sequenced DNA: TGTGCCAGCAGCTCGGGAGGGGAGCAAGGAAACACCATATATTTT.